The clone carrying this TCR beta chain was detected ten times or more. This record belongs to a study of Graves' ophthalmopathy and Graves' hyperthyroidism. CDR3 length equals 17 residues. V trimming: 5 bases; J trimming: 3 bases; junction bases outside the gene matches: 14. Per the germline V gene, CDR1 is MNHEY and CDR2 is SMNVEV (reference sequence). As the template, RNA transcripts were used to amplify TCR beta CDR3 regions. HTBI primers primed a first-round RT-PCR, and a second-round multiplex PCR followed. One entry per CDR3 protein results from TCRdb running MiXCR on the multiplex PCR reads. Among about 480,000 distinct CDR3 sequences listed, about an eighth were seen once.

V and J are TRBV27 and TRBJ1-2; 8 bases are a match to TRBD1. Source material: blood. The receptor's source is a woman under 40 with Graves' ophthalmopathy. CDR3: CASSPTNLPTGDYGYTF. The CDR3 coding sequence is TGTGCCAGCAGTCCGACAAATCTCCCGACAGGGGACTATGGCTACACCTTC.